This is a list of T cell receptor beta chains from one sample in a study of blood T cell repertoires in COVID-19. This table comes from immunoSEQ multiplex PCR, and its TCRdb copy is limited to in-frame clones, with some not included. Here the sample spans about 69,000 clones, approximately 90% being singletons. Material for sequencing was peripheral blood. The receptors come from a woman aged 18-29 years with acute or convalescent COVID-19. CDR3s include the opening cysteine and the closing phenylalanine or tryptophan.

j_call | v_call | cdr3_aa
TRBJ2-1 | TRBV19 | CASSIREGRKNEQFF
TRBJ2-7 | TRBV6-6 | CASTPGQGLEQYF
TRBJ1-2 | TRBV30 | CAWSGGSYGYTF
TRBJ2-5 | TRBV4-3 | CASSLERQGSETQYF
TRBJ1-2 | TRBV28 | CASSLGQGAVSYGYTF
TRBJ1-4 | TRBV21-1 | CASNPARGNEKLFF
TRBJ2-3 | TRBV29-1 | CSVDGHAGVDTQYF
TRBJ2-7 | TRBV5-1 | CASSLGQALINEQYF
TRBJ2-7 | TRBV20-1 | CSASARDVEQYF
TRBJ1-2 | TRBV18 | CASSLTGDRGYTF
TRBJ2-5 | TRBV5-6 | CASSLSLTGTQYF